The clone carrying this T cell receptor beta chain was picked up one time. The antigen is undetermined. This specimen comes from a study of cytomegalovirus exposure and HLA in healthy donors. Overall study context: As released early, the data held roughly 85 million unique TCRs from HLA-typed donors.

CDR1 and CDR2 (germline): SGHDN, FVKESK. The trim removed 5 bases at V and 9 bases at J, leaving 15 bases unmatched. CDR3 length: 15 residues. Primers included in the PCR were 60 Vbeta and 13 Jbeta primers. TCRdb's table, derived via immunoSEQ multiplex PCR, lists solely in-frame clones and lacks some. The sample includes some 90,000 clones, approximately 80% of them seen just once. Despite likely unrecorded immune exposures, the donors were nominally healthy at the time of sampling. The study's findings and limits: Reported performance of the classifier showed diagnosis of cytomegalovirus status with high specificity and sensitivity. Per a later analysis, HLA-associated TCR beta chains showed more clonal expansion than other, equally common TCR beta chains.

This receptor was obtained from a woman aged 40 to 50 in good health and CMV-seronegative. The chain recombines TRBV14 with TRBJ2-5; TRBD1 matches at 7 bases. Specimen: PBMCs. The DNA for the CDR3 is TGTGCCAGCAGCGCAAACAGGGGAGTGATTGGGGCCCAGTACTTC. Encoded protein: CASSANRGVIGAQYF.